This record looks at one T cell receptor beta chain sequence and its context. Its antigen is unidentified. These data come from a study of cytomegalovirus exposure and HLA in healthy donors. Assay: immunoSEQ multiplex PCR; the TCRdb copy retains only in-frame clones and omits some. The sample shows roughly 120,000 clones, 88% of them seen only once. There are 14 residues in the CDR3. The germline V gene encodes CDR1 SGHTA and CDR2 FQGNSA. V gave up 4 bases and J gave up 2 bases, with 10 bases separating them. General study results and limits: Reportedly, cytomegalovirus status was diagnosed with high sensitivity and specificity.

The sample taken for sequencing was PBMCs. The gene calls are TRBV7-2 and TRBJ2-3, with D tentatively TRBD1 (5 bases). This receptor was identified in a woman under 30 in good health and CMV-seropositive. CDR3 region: CASSSGYSTDTQYF. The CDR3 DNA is TGTGCCAGCAGCTCAGGGTATTCCACAGATACGCAGTATTTT. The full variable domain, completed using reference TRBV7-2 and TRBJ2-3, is GAGVSQSPSNKVTEKGKDVELRCDPISGHTALYWYRQSLGQGLEFLIYFQGNSAPDKSGLPSDRFSAERTGGSVSTLTIQRTQQEDSAVYLCASSSGYSTDTQYFGPGTRLTVL.